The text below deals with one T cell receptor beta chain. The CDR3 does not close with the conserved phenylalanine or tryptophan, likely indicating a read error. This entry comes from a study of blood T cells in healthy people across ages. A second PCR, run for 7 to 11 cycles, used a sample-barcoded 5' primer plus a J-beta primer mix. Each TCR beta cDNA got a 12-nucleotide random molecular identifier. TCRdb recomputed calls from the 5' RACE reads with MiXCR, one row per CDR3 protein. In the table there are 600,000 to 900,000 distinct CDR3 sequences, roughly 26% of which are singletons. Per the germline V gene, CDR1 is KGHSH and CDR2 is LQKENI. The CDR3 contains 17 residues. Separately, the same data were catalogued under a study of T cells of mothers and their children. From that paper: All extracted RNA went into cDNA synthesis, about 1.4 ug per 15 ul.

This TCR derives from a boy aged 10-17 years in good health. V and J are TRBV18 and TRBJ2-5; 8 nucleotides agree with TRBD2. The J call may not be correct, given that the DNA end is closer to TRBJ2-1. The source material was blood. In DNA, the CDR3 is TGTGCCAGCTCACCACGGAGCGGGGGATCCGCTAGTAATGAGCAGTTCCTC. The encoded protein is CASSPRSGGSASNEQFL.